This is a list of T cell receptor beta chains from one sample in a study of T cells in Graves' hyperthyroidism and ophthalmopathy. MiXCR, applied by TCRdb to the multiplex PCR reads, yields one record per CDR3 protein. The sample comprises about 250,000 distinct CDR3 sequences, approximately 24% of which are singletons, and approximately 35% rests with the top ten. Material: blood. These receptor sequences come from a woman between 40 and 50 years old with Graves' ophthalmopathy. CDR3s include the opening cysteine and the closing phenylalanine or tryptophan. A D gene is named only where the DNA matches it firmly. Clone size is stated in some rows and not others, as once, few, many or a class when expanded.

TRBV2	once	TRBD1	TRBJ1-2	CASSGQGRGYTF	TGTGCCAGCAGTGGACAGGGTCGGGGCTACACCTTC
TRBV6-2/TRBV6-3	NA	NA	TRBJ2-6	CASSPLGRRPLSGANVLTF	TGTGCCAGCAGTCCGCTGGGTAGACGCCCTTTGTCTGGGGCCAACGTCCTGACTTTC
TRBV15	many	TRBD2	TRBJ2-7	CATSRDTSGVYEQYF	TGTGCCACCAGCAGAGATACTAGCGGGGTTTACGAGCAGTACTTC
TRBV5-1	many	TRBD1	TRBJ1-1	CASRSGQGDTEAFF	TGCGCCAGCAGGTCGGGACAGGGGGACACTGAAGCTTTCTTT
TRBV14	many	TRBD1	TRBJ2-7	CASSQEVRGFYEQYF	TGTGCCAGCAGCCAAGAGGTCAGGGGGTTCTACGAGCAGTACTTC
TRBV20-1	few	NA	TRBJ1-1	CSATWVTEAFF	TGCAGTGCTACCTGGGTCACTGAAGCTTTCTTT
TRBV28	once	NA	TRBJ2-5	CASSLSAVKTQYF	TGTGCCAGCAGTTTGTCGGCAGTGAAGACCCAGTACTTC
TRBV7-9	NA	TRBD2	TRBJ2-7	CASSTRLAGLSEQYF	TGTGCCAGCAGCACAAGACTAGCGGGATTGAGTGAGCAGTACTTC
TRBV29-1	many	TRBD2	TRBJ2-7	CSVYSGSGYEQYF	TGCAGCGTTTATAGCGGGAGTGGCTACGAGCAGTACTTC
TRBV12-3/TRBV12-4	NA	NA	TRBJ1-5	CASRPFGVNQPQHF	TGTGCCAGCAGGCCCTTTGGGGTCAATCAGCCCCAGCATTTT
TRBV19	many	TRBD1	TRBJ2-5	CASSIGTGAGETQYF	TGTGCCAGTAGTATCGGGACAGGTGCTGGGGAGACCCAGTACTTC
TRBV5-1	many	TRBD1	TRBJ2-2	CASSGQENTGELFF	TGCGCCAGCTCGGGACAGGAGAACACCGGGGAGCTGTTTTTT
TRBV24-1	NA	NA	TRBJ2-3	CATSGPPGTGTDTQYF	TGTGCCACCAGTGGCCCCCCGGGGACGGGCACAGATACGCAGTATTTT
TRBV18	many	TRBD1	TRBJ1-5	CASSPTPGTGGNSNQPQHF	TGTGCCAGCTCACCGACCCCCGGGACAGGAGGAAATAGCAATCAGCCCCAGCATTTT
TRBV12-3/TRBV12-4	NA	NA	TRBJ1-2	CASRIDRSGYTF	TGTGCCAGCAGGATTGACAGATCCGGCTACACCTTC
TRBV29-1	many	NA	TRBJ2-7	CSVEIRAYEQYF	TGCAGCGTTGAAATCAGAGCCTACGAGCAGTACTTC